Reported below is one T cell receptor (beta chain). Antigen: not known. This entry is derived from a study of cytomegalovirus exposure and HLA in healthy donors. PCR employed 60 Vbeta and 13 Jbeta primers. Sequencing used immunoSEQ multiplex PCR; TCRdb keeps in-frame clones, though not all of them. This sample carries 110,000 or so clones, roughly 73% of them seen once, and the ten largest clones take approximately 8.6%. The study, taken as a whole, reports: For most TCR beta V segments, an earlier analysis put the productive rate at about 87% or about 30% of the time. Available immune exposure information was restricted to CMV serostatus only.

The material sequenced was PBMCs. The clonotype originates from a woman in her thirties or forties in good health and CMV-seropositive.

The CDR3 nucleotides read TGTGCCAGCTCAACAAACCGGGACTTCACTGGAAACACCATATATTTT. This gives the protein CASSTNRDFTGNTIYF. The V and J genes are TRBV18 and TRBJ1-3; possibly TRBD1 for D (5 bases). CDR1 and CDR2 from the germline V gene are KGHSH and LQKENI. Trimming removed 5 bases from V and 2 bases from J, with 16 bases in between. This CDR3 is 16 amino acids long.